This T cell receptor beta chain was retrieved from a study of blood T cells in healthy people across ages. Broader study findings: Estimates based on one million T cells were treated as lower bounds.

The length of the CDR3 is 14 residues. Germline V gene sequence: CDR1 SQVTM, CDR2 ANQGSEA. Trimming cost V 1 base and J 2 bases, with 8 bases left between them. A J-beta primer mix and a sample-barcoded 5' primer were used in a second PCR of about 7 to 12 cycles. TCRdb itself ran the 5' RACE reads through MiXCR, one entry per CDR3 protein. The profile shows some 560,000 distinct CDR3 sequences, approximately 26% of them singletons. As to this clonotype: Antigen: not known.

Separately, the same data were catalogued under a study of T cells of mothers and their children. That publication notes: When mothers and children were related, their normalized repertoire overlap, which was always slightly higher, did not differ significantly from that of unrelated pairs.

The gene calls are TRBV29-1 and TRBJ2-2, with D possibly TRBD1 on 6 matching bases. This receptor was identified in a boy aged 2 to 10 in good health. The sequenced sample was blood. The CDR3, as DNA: TGCAGCGTTGAAGCGGGACAAAACACCGGGGAGCTGTTTTTT. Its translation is CSVEAGQNTGELFF.